The present TCR beta chain was sequenced within a study of blood T cell repertoires in COVID-19. Study-wide background: Samples came from the United States, Italy and Spain, spanning acute and convalescent COVID-19. PBMCs, B-cell-depleted T cells, or T cells were the source of the cDNA or gDNA that made up the material.

Original data processing: Amplification of reference gene primers provided the estimated nucleated cell counts. The repertoire was sequenced with immunoSEQ multiplex PCR; TCRdb's copy has only in-frame clones and lacks some. From that table come the V and J calls and clone size; the DNA was used to work out D and trimming. The table records 120,000 to 150,000 clones, about 85% of them present only once. CDR1 SGDLS and CDR2 YYNGEE come from the germline V gene. This CDR3 has 15 amino acids. V dropped 0 bases and J dropped 0 bases, with 8 bases sitting between them. This chain uses TRBV9 with TRBJ2-3; no definite D call. Sequencing was performed on peripheral blood. The clonotype was recovered from a human donor with acute or convalescent COVID-19. The donor label of this sample is uncertain. DNA of the CDR3: TGTGCCAGCAGCGTAGATGGCGGTAGCACAGATACGCAGTATTTT. This encodes CASSVDGGSTDTQYF.